Presented here are 28 T cell receptor beta chains from one specimen sequenced in a study of blood T cells in healthy people across ages. Through a sample-barcoded 5' primer and a J-beta primer mix, a second PCR was run for roughly 6 to 12 cycles. Each CDR3 protein gets one entry after TCRdb re-called the 5' RACE reads with MiXCR. The table lists approximately 780,000 distinct CDR3 sequences, 20% to 30% of them singletons. Another study also made use of these data, one on T cells of mothers and their children.

Material: blood. The receptors shown here come from a boy between 10 and 17 years old in good health.

The chain couples TRBV3-1 to TRBJ1-3; 7 bases fit TRBD1. Germline-derived CDR1 and CDR2 are LGHDT and YNNKEL (reference sequence). V gave up 4 bases and J gave up 0 bases; unmatched junction bases: 3. The CDR3 totals 15 residues. Here the CDR3 DNA reads TGTGCCAGCAGCCTAAAGGGGGCCTCTGGAAACACCATATATTTT. Translated, it gives CASSLKGASGNTIYF.

The rearrangement joins TRBV28 to TRBJ1-1; D is ambiguous. The V gene's germline CDR1 is MDHEN and CDR2 SYDVKM. Trimming cost V 4 bases and J 4 bases, with 4 bases left between them. The CDR3 contains 11 residues. CDR3 DNA: TGTGCCAGCAGTTCATCCACTGAAGCTTTCTTT. It specifies CASSSSTEAFF.

The chain combines TRBV7-9 with TRBJ1-1, with D unclear. This CDR3 comprises 15 residues. Trimming removed 5 bases at V and 7 bases at J, with 20 bases between. Per germline, CDR1 SEHNR and CDR2 FQNEAQ (reference sequence). The CDR3 protein is CASSGGNRRPLEAFF. The CDR3 DNA reads as TGTGCCAGCAGCGGCGGAAATCGACGCCCGCTTGAAGCTTTCTTT.

This sequence joins TRBV20-1 and TRBJ2-1, with 10 bases identical to TRBD2. The V and J ends lost 3 bases and 9 bases, in that order; junction bases with no gene match: 17. This CDR3 region has 17 residues. Per the germline V gene, CDR1 is DFQATT and CDR2 is SNEGSKA (reference sequence). CDR3 residues: CSARGGLAGALGGEQFF. CDR3 coding DNA: TGCAGTGCTAGGGGAGGGCTAGCGGGGGCCCTAGGTGGTGAGCAGTTCTTC.

This clonotype appeared a few times. The chain recombines TRBV9 with TRBJ2-3; 8 positions match TRBD2. Trimming cost V 4 bases and J 5 bases; bases outside gene matches: 15. The CDR3 covers 17 residues. The germline gives CDR1 SGDLS, CDR2 YYNGEE. The CDR3 region is CASSNLGRRGALDTQYF. The CDR3 DNA sequence: TGTGCCAGCAGCAATCTCGGTAGGCGGGGGGCCCTAGATACGCAGTATTTT.

This clonotype has just a few counts. This chain connects TRBV5-1 to TRBJ2-5, with a weak D call TRBD2 (7 bases). The CDR3 has 14 amino acids. The V and J ends lost 5 bases and 5 bases respectively, with 16 bases between them. Germline V gene data show CDR1 as SGHRS and CDR2 as YFSETQ. The CDR3 region is CASRPLGGPETQYF. CDR3 DNA: TGCGCCAGCAGACCCTTGGGGGGGCCGGAGACCCAGTACTTC.

The sample holds a few counts of this clonotype. The chain has TRBV4-1 and TRBJ1-6; unclear D gene. The CDR3 runs to 15 residues. Per germline, CDR1 MGHRA and CDR2 YSYEKL. V lost 1 base to trimming and J lost 5 bases, with 9 bases between them. CDR3 region: CASSQAQENNSPLHF. In DNA form, the CDR3 reads TGCGCCAGCAGCCAAGCCCAGGAAAATAATTCACCCCTCCACTTT.

The chain joins TRBV5-1 to TRBJ1-4, with D uncertain. V lost 2 bases to trimming and J lost 1 base, with 9 bases between them. Germline V gene sequence: CDR1 SGHRS, CDR2 YFSETQ. This CDR3 has 15 residues. CDR3 sequence (DNA): TGCGCCAGCAGCTTCGATGGGCTAACTAATGAAAAACTGTTTTTT. Translated, it gives CASSFDGLTNEKLFF.

J is TRBJ1-2 and V is TRBV3-1, with a tentative D call TRBD1 (6 bases). Germline V gene data show CDR1 as LGHDT and CDR2 as YNNKEL (reference sequence). CDR3 length equals 14 residues. Trimming cost V 1 base and J 8 bases, with 14 bases left between them. CDR3 bases: TGTGCCAGCAGCCAAGGAAGGGGGATGGGCGGCTACACCTTC. Translating it yields CASSQGRGMGGYTF.

In its sample, this clonotype was seen a few times. The V call is TRBV10-3, the J call TRBJ2-5, with 12 bases matching TRBD2. The J call may not be correct, given that the DNA end is closer to TRBJ2-1. Germline loops: CDR1 ENHRY, CDR2 SYGVKD. CDR3 length: 16 amino acids. The CDR3 is CAISASGGARNNEQFF. As DNA, the CDR3 is TGTGCCATCAGTGCTAGCGGGGGGGCCAGAAACAATGAGCAGTTCTTC.

This clonotype occurred a few times. V is TRBV28 and J is TRBJ2-7, with D perhaps TRBD1 (5 bases). The CDR3 length is 14 residues. Trimming stripped 4 bases from V and 3 bases from J, with 13 bases between. Germline CDR1 and CDR2: MDHEN and SYDVKM. In DNA form, the CDR3 reads TGTGCCAGCAGTTGGCTCAGGGCGAACTACGAGCAGTACTTC. It encodes CASSWLRANYEQYF.

This chain links TRBV20-1 with TRBJ2-7, with 7 bases lining up with TRBD1. Germline V gene data show CDR1 as DFQATT and CDR2 as SNEGSKA (reference sequence). The V gene end was trimmed by 6 bases and the J gene end by 6 bases; junction bases not matched to a gene: 11. This CDR3 spans 13 amino acids. DNA of the CDR3: TGCAGTGCCCACTGGACAGGTTCCCCCGAGCAGTACTTC. Translation gives CSAHWTGSPEQYF.

The CDR3 DNA reads as TGCAGCGTTCCGAATTGGCCCCTCCACTTT. Protein: CSVPNWPLHF. The chain couples TRBV29-1 to TRBJ1-6; D gene ambiguous. Trimming stripped 5 bases from V and 13 bases from J, with 9 bases between. The CDR3 is 10 amino acids. Germline-derived CDR1 and CDR2 are SQVTM and ANQGSEA.

The chain joins TRBV24-1 to TRBJ2-3; weak D call: TRBD2 (6 bases). The germline V and J ends were trimmed by 2 bases and 4 bases, with 15 bases remaining between them. Germline CDR1 KGHDR, CDR2 SFDVKD. CDR3 length equals 16 residues. The CDR3 coding sequence is TGTGCCACCAGTGATTCCCCGACTAGTTCCGCAGATACGCAGTATTTT. Its translation is CATSDSPTSSADTQYF.

The chain combines TRBV29-1 with TRBJ2-5; tentative D call: TRBD1 (6 bases). The DNA end is a closer match to TRBJ2-1, so the J assignment may be wrong. The V gene's germline CDR1 is SQVTM and CDR2 ANQGSEA. The CDR3 contains 13 residues. The CDR3 DNA is TGCAGCGTTGTTGTGGACAGATTTTATGAGCAGTTCTTC. Its translation is CSVVVDRFYEQFF.

This clonotype showed up just a few times. CDR3 coding DNA: TGTGCCAGTAGTATAGAAAGGGCCTACAATGAGCAGTTCTTC. This encodes CASSIERAYNEQFF. The chain couples TRBV19 to TRBJ2-1, with D hard to call. With 0 bases removed from V and 2 bases from J, the gap between germline ends came to 5 bases. The germline gives CDR1 LNHDA, CDR2 SQIVND (reference sequence). The CDR3 is made up of 14 amino acids. Full variable domain (outside the CDR3, taken from reference TRBV19 and TRBJ2-1): DGGITQSPKYLFRKEGQNVTLSCEQNLNHDAMYWYRQDPGQGLRLIYYSQIVNDFQKGDIAEGYSVSREKKESFPLTVTSAQKNPTAFYLCASSIERAYNEQFFGPGTRLTVL.

This chain connects TRBV9 to TRBJ2-1, with D maybe TRBD2 (6 bases). There are 15 residues in the CDR3. The germline V and J ends were trimmed by 0 bases and 7 bases, with 14 bases remaining between them. Germline V CDR1 and CDR2: SGDLS, YYNGEE. Here the CDR3 reads CASSVDGGEWNEQFF. CDR3 sequence (DNA): TGTGCCAGCAGCGTAGACGGGGGAGAGTGGAATGAGCAGTTCTTC.

This chain links TRBV11-2 with TRBJ1-1, with D tentatively TRBD1 (5 bases). CDR3 length equals 18 residues. V was pared by 6 bases and J by 3 bases, with 26 bases between. Germline V gene sequence: CDR1 SGHAT, CDR2 FQNNGV. The CDR3 region is CASSISPGLGFRDTEAFF. CDR3 bases: TGTGCCAGCAGTATAAGTCCGGGACTGGGGTTTAGGGACACTGAAGCTTTCTTT.

This clonotype came up a few times. The chain links TRBV20-1 to TRBJ2-1; perhaps TRBD2 as D (7 bases). The CDR3 loop spans 15 amino acids. Germline V gene sequence: CDR1 DFQATT, CDR2 SNEGSKA (reference sequence). The V end lost 3 bases, the J end lost 6 bases, and 18 bases lay between the germline ends. CDR3 in DNA: TGCAGTGCTAGTCCGACAGGCGGGGGCGGCAATGAGCAGTTCTTC. Translated: CSASPTGGGGNEQFF.

This chain links TRBV18 with TRBJ2-1; TRBD2 is a possible D gene (5 bases). This CDR3 has 13 residues. The germline CDR1 and CDR2 sequences are KGHSH and LQKENI. The V gene lost 4 bases and the J gene lost 8 bases, with 12 bases spanning the gap. The CDR3 reads CASSLLDGDEQFF. The CDR3 DNA is TGTGCCAGCTCACTACTCGACGGGGATGAGCAGTTCTTC. Together with reference TRBV18 and TRBJ2-1, the CDR3 gives the full variable domain: NAGVMQNPRHLVRRRGQEARLRCSPMKGHSHVYWYRQLPEEGLKFMVYLQKENIIDESGMPKERFSAEFPKEGPSILRIQQVVRGDSAAYFCASSLLDGDEQFFGPGTRLTVL.

The chain recombines TRBV7-9 with TRBJ1-2; D not certain. Trimming took 5 bases from V and 4 from J, leaving 17 bases between them. This CDR3 is 15 amino acids long. Germline CDR1 is SEHNR and CDR2 is FQNEAQ (reference sequence). CDR3 region: CASSPWQTLAYGYTF. The CDR3 DNA sequence: TGTGCCAGCAGCCCCTGGCAGACACTAGCCTATGGCTACACCTTC.

CDR3 bases: TGCAGTGTGAGAGATAGCGGGGGGGGGAATGAGCAGTTCTTC. Translating gives CSVRDSGGGNEQFF. The rearrangement joins TRBV20-1 to TRBJ2-1, with TRBD2 matching over 11 bases. This CDR3 contains 14 residues. CDR1 is DFQATT and CDR2 is SNEGSKA in the germline V gene (reference sequence). V lost 7 bases and J lost 7; bases outside the gene matches: 9.

A few counts support this clonotype. The chain carries TRBV3-1 and TRBJ1-5; 12 nucleotides agree with TRBD1. Germline V gene data show CDR1 as LGHDT and CDR2 as YNNKEL (reference sequence). Unmatched junction bases numbered 4, after V lost 4 bases and J lost 9 bases. CDR3 length: 14 residues. The CDR3 sequence: CASSPGTGGAPQHF. The DNA of the CDR3 is TGTGCCAGCAGCCCTGGGACAGGGGGCGCGCCCCAGCATTTT.

This clonotype was picked up a small number of times. This rearrangement joins TRBV6-6 to TRBJ1-4; TRBD1 is a possible D gene (6 bases). The V end lost 2 bases, the J end lost 5 bases, and 18 bases lay between the germline ends. Germline V gene lookup returns CDR1 MNHNY and CDR2 SVGAGI (reference sequence). The CDR3 loop spans 17 amino acids. The CDR3 is CASSYPTDRSTNEKLFF. CDR3 DNA sequence: TGTGCCAGCAGTTACCCCACAGACAGGTCTACAAATGAAAAACTGTTTTTT.

V usage is TRBV6-1 and J usage is TRBJ2-4; D is unclear. The CDR3 spans 17 residues. V gave up 5 bases and J gave up 1 base, with 18 bases separating them. CDR1 MNHNS and CDR2 SASEGT come from the germline V gene. The CDR3 loop reads CASSRRTSIRAKNIQYF. CDR3 in DNA: TGTGCCAGCAGTCGTCGGACCTCAATCAGGGCCAAAAACATTCAGTACTTC.

This clonotype showed up just a few times. The rearrangement uses TRBV24-1 and TRBJ1-4; possibly TRBD1 for D (6 bases). With 8 bases removed from V and 8 bases from J, the gap between germline ends came to 17 bases. There are 14 residues in the CDR3. Germline lookup yields CDR1 KGHDR and CDR2 SFDVKD. CDR3 protein: CATTYSRGGEKLFF. The CDR3, as DNA: TGTGCCACCACCTACAGTCGGGGGGGCGAAAAACTGTTTTTT.

The V gene is TRBV29-1, the J gene TRBJ2-5; D may be TRBD1 (7 bases). Trimming shortened V by 5 bases and J by 4 bases, and 26 bases separated the two germline ends. The CDR3 runs to 17 residues. Per germline, CDR1 SQVTM and CDR2 ANQGSEA. CDR3 sequence reads: CSVLPVAAGQGGETQYF. The CDR3 DNA reads as TGCAGCGTTTTACCGGTCGCCGCTGGGCAGGGGGGAGAGACCCAGTACTTC.

This clonotype has more than one count but fewer than ten. As DNA, the CDR3 is TGTGCCACCAGCACCCGCGACGGCGGCAGCTGGAGCAATCAGCCCCAGCATTTT. Protein: CATSTRDGGSWSNQPQHF. V gene TRBV15 combines with J gene TRBJ1-5; D gene ambiguous. From germline, CDR1 is LNHNV and CDR2 YYDKDF (reference sequence). Trimming took off 4 bases at V and 1 base at J, with 20 bases between the two ends. The CDR3 sequence is 18 residues long.